This T cell receptor (beta chain) derives from a study of tumor and adjacent non-tumor tissue in lung cancer. Study details: The cohort had approximately 13 adenocarcinoma, a couple of squamous cell and 1 small cell patients. On average, productive TCRbeta reads reached about 4.17 million per sample.

TCRbeta libraries were built with three rounds of nested PCR, modified from ARM-PCR. MiXCR, applied by TCRdb to the multiplex PCR reads, yields one record per CDR3 protein. This sample carries 55,000 to 75,000 distinct CDR3 sequences, 55% to 70% of them seen once, and the ten largest clones take over 20%. Findings and caveats of the study: Top 100 clones took a larger repertoire share in normal lung. Tumor TCR diversity, when higher, was linked to shorter survival.

Notes on this clonotype: Its target is not known. An end of the junction differs from the germline gene, which may be a read error.

CDR3 size: 12 residues. Germline lookup yields CDR1 SGHAT and CDR2 FQDESV (reference sequence). No cell sorting was done before RNA was extracted from the tissue. The sequence was obtained from a man aged 50 to 60 with non-small cell lung cancer. Sequenced: lung tumor tissue. This rearrangement joins TRBV11-1 to TRBJ1-1; D unclear. CDR3 sequence: CASNLAGSQAFF. CDR3 nucleotides: TGCGCCAGCAACTTAGCGGGGAGTCAAGCTTTCTTT.